This T cell receptor beta chain was retrieved from a study of control samples from healthy donors and cancer patients. A single count supports this clone. V lost 0 bases and J 3 bases, leaving 12 bases between the germline ends. The CDR3 has 16 amino acids. CDR1 LNHNV and CDR2 YYDKDF come from the germline V gene (reference sequence). Sequenced by immunoSEQ multiplex PCR; TCRdb stores in-frame clones only, minus some. The sample records around 200,000 clones, roughly nine tenths being singletons. The sample was blood. V usage is TRBV15 and J usage is TRBJ2-1, with a weak D call TRBD2 (5 bases). The sequence was obtained from a woman aged 25 to 39 in good health. The CDR3 region has the DNA TGTGCCACCAGCAGAGATTCTAGCTCGGTCTACAATGAGCAGTTCTTC. The encoded protein is CATSRDSSSVYNEQFF.